These 27 T cell receptor beta chains share one sample of origin, sequenced in a study of regulatory T cells in long-lasting Graves disease. For TCR beta, libraries came from iRepertoire HTBI primers and Arm-PCR of CDR3 regions. MiXCR, applied by TCRdb to the multiplex PCR reads, yields one record per CDR3 protein. This table holds approximately 400,000 distinct CDR3 sequences, 14% to 15% found once. Time point given: newly diagnosed GD, antithyroid drugs for less than 3 months. PBMC-extracted RNA yielded the TCR library. The same data also went into a second study, on T cells in Graves' hyperthyroidism and ophthalmopathy.

Here the sequenced sample was peripheral blood mononuclear cells (PBMCs), taken at new diagnosis, from a patient treated with antithyroid drugs. The receptors come from a woman aged 25-40 years with Graves disease.

This clonotype has a count of ten or more. The chain employs TRBV6-2 or TRBV6-3 and TRBJ2-7, with D maybe TRBD1 (5 bases). The germline V and J ends were trimmed by 5 bases and 0 bases, with 14 bases remaining between them. The CDR3 length is 15 residues. Germline V gene sequence: CDR1 MNHEY, CDR2 SVGEGT. CDR3: CASSERGDSSYEQYF. For the CDR3, the DNA is TGTGCCAGCAGTGAAAGGGGTGACAGCTCCTACGAGCAGTACTTC.

This clonotype was observed a handful of times. This rearrangement joins TRBV5-1 to TRBJ1-2, with D possibly TRBD1 on 5 matching bases. Germline V lookup: CDR1 SGHRS, CDR2 YFSETQ. With 0 bases removed from V and 8 bases from J, the gap between germline ends came to 17 bases. The CDR3 has 15 amino acids. CDR3 loop: CASSLDNRRKEGYTF. The CDR3 DNA follows: TGCGCCAGCAGCTTGGATAACAGGAGAAAGGAGGGCTACACCTTC.

This clonotype was recorded a few times. An end of the junction differs from the germline gene, which may be a read error. J is TRBJ1-4 and V is TRBV20-1, with 7 bases matching TRBD1. The germline V gene encodes CDR1 DFQATT and CDR2 SNEGSKA (reference sequence). This CDR3 spans 15 amino acids. This CDR3 reads CSAGGGGGLGEKLLF. In DNA, the CDR3 is TGCAGTGCTGGGGGTGGAGGGGGCTTGGGTGAAAAACTGCTTTTT.

The chain couples TRBV12-3 or TRBV12-4 to TRBJ2-5; TRBD1 might be the D (6 bases). The CDR3 has 13 amino acids. The V and J ends lost 7 bases and 2 bases respectively, with 11 bases between them. In DNA, the CDR3 is TGTGCCAGCAACATCAGGGGTCAAGAGACCCAGTACTTC. Protein sequence: CASNIRGQETQYF.

There are many counts of this clonotype. The chain couples TRBV6-1 to TRBJ2-3; TRBD1 matches at 9 bases. Germline values: CDR1 MNHNS, CDR2 SASEGT. V dropped 5 bases and J dropped 3; count of bases not matched to a gene: 9. This CDR3 is 16 amino acids long. The CDR3 spells CASSRYWGQGTDTQYF. CDR3 coding DNA: TGTGCCAGCAGTCGGTATTGGGGACAGGGAACAGATACGCAGTATTTT.

This clonotype was counted ten times or more. This chain connects TRBV11-2 to TRBJ2-5; D ambiguous. Germline V gene sequence: CDR1 SGHAT, CDR2 FQNNGV. This CDR3 comprises 12 residues. Trimming took off 5 bases at V and 5 bases at J, with 9 bases between the two ends. This CDR3 reads CASSAVWETQYF. Written as DNA, the CDR3 is TGTGCCAGCAGCGCCGTTTGGGAGACCCAGTACTTC.

This clonotype was seen ten or more times. The J gene is TRBJ1-1, the V gene TRBV3-1; tentatively, D is TRBD1 (5 bases). Germline lookup yields CDR1 LGHDT and CDR2 YNNKEL (reference sequence). The CDR3 totals 16 residues. V dropped 1 base and J dropped 4 bases, with 16 bases sitting between them. CDR3: CASSQAGLVGLTEAFF. CDR3 nucleotide sequence: TGTGCCAGCAGCCAAGCAGGGTTAGTTGGTCTCACTGAAGCTTTCTTT.

This clonotype appeared many times. The chain uses TRBV12-3 or TRBV12-4 and TRBJ1-2, with TRBD1 identical over 7 bases. The CDR3 contains 16 residues. With V trimmed by 6 bases and J by 7 bases, 17 bases remained unmatched. CDR3 sequence reads: CASRWLGTAPFRGYTF. DNA for the CDR3: TGTGCCAGCAGATGGTTAGGGACAGCACCGTTTCGTGGCTACACCTTC.

The CDR3 loop reads CASSVGSVAERFF. The CDR3 DNA is TGTGCCAGCAGCGTAGGTTCCGTAGCGGAGCGCTTCTTC. This chain connects TRBV9 to TRBJ2-1; TRBD2 is a possible D gene (6 bases). V was cut by 0 bases and J by 16 bases, with 17 bases left in between. CDR3 length equals 13 residues. Germline V CDR1 and CDR2: SGDLS, YYNGEE.

The V gene is TRBV30, the J gene TRBJ1-2, with 10 bases aligning to TRBD1. V shed 8 bases, J shed 4 bases, and the junction held 7 bases outside the gene matches. CDR1 is GTSNPN and CDR2 is SVGIG in the germline V gene (reference sequence). The CDR3 sequence is 13 residues long. As DNA, the CDR3 is TGTGCCAAGGACAGGGGGGCCCTCTATGGCTACACCTTC. Its protein product is CAKDRGALYGYTF.

This clonotype was seen repeatedly, ten times or more. J is TRBJ1-2 and V is TRBV15, with 9 bases identical to TRBD1. The ends lost 5 bases at V and 3 bases at J; junction bases unmatched: 10. Germline V gene data show CDR1 as LNHNV and CDR2 as YYDKDF (reference sequence). This CDR3 is built from 16 residues. The CDR3 protein is CATSLIGTGHHYGYTF. DNA for the CDR3: TGTGCCACCAGCCTGATCGGGACAGGGCATCACTATGGCTACACCTTC.

This clonotype has ten or more counts. The chain joins TRBV12-3 or TRBV12-4 to TRBJ1-5; TRBD1 is a possible D gene (5 bases). The CDR3 covers 11 residues. Deletions cut 3 bases from V and 9 bases from J, with 6 bases between. The CDR3 DNA follows: TGTGCCAGCAGTTTCGGGGGGCCCCAGCATTTT. Its protein product is CASSFGGPQHF.

This clonotype was counted ten times or more. V usage is TRBV29-1 and J usage is TRBJ2-3, with 8 bases lining up with TRBD2. V gave up 4 bases and J gave up 0 bases; unmatched junction bases: 3. Germline V gene sequence: CDR1 SQVTM, CDR2 ANQGSEA. The CDR3 sequence is 14 residues long. The DNA for the CDR3 is TGCAGCGTTGTCCAGCGGGAGAGCACAGATACGCAGTATTTT. Encoded protein: CSVVQRESTDTQYF.

This clonotype was found many times. This chain connects TRBV2 to TRBJ1-1; perhaps TRBD1 as D (6 bases). Germline values: CDR1 SNHLY, CDR2 FYNNEI. This CDR3 has 15 residues. Deletions cut 6 bases from V and 2 bases from J, with 16 bases between. The CDR3 here is CASRRLDRPNTEAFF. CDR3 nucleotides: TGTGCCAGCAGGCGTCTAGACAGGCCCAACACTGAAGCTTTCTTT.

The chain recombines TRBV6-4 with TRBJ2-5; 8 nucleotides agree with TRBD2. V was clipped by 3 bases and J by 2 bases; unmatched bases: 11. Looked up from germline, CDR1 is MRHNA and CDR2 is SNTAGT. This CDR3 has 17 amino acids. CDR3 residues: CASSEWEVTSDQETQYF. The CDR3 DNA is TGTGCCAGCAGTGAATGGGAGGTGACTAGCGATCAAGAGACCCAGTACTTC.

This clonotype appeared many times. The chain has TRBV15 and TRBJ2-5, with TRBD1 matching over 7 bases. Germline CDR1 reads LNHNV; CDR2 reads YYDKDF (reference sequence). This CDR3 has 14 residues. Trimming cost V 1 base and J 9 bases; bases outside gene matches: 8. This CDR3 reads CATSRVRTGRAQYF. In nucleotides, the CDR3 is TGTGCCACCAGCAGAGTGCGGACAGGACGGGCCCAGTACTTC.

This clonotype was detected many times. This chain uses TRBV11-2 with TRBJ2-4; TRBD2 aligns across 12 bases. CDR1 is SGHAT and CDR2 is FQNNGV in the germline V gene. Trimming removed 3 bases from V and 10 bases from J; junction bases left unmatched: 7. The CDR3 has 15 amino acids. The DNA for the CDR3 is TGTGCCAGCAGCTTCGGGACTAGCGGGCCGGGGATTCAGTACTTC. Encoded protein: CASSFGTSGPGIQYF. Using reference TRBV11-2 and TRBJ2-4 for the parts outside the CDR3, the full variable domain is EAGVAQSPRYKIIEKRQSVAFWCNPISGHATLYWYQQILGQGPKLLIQFQNNGVVDDSQLPKDRFSAERLKGVDSTLKIQPAKLEDSAVYLCASSFGTSGPGIQYFGAGTRLSVL.

This clonotype was counted many times. The rearrangement links TRBV28 to TRBJ2-7, with 12 bases matching TRBD2. Germline V CDR1 and CDR2: MDHEN, SYDVKM. V lost 5 bases and J lost 3; bases outside the gene matches: 2. This CDR3 has 14 residues. CDR3 bases: TGTGCCAGCAGTGTGGGACTAGCGGGCTACGAGCAGTACTTC. Residues: CASSVGLAGYEQYF.

This clonotype has a count of ten or more. The J gene is TRBJ1-5, the V gene TRBV20-1; D call uncertain. Trimming left V 0 bases short and J 2 bases short, with 11 bases between. The CDR3 length is 15 residues. The germline V gene encodes CDR1 DFQATT and CDR2 SNEGSKA (reference sequence). CDR3: CSARDHPRGNQPQHF. In DNA form, the CDR3 reads TGCAGTGCTAGAGATCATCCTCGGGGCAATCAGCCCCAGCATTTT.

This clonotype was counted many times. The chain recombines TRBV12-3 or TRBV12-4 with TRBJ1-3; D call uncertain. V lost 10 bases, J lost 3 bases, and 10 bases lay in between. CDR3 length equals 12 residues. This chain's CDR3 is CATQQGGNTIYF. The CDR3 coding sequence is TGTGCCACCCAGCAAGGTGGAAACACCATATATTTT.

On this clonotype itself: Given a much more abundant clone one base away, this may be a read error. The CDR3 loop reads CAWSVEGFVVNEQFF. Written as DNA, the CDR3 is TGTGCCTGGAGTGTCGAGGGTTTTGTAGTCAATGAGCAGTTCTTC. The chain combines TRBV30 with TRBJ2-1, with D perhaps matching TRBD2 (5 bases). V was shortened by 0 bases and J by 6 bases, with 15 bases between the two germline ends. From germline, CDR1 is GTSNPN and CDR2 SVGIG (reference sequence). The CDR3 extends over 15 amino acids.

This clonotype showed up many times. This sequence joins TRBV12-3 or TRBV12-4 and TRBJ2-2, with 7 nucleotides matching TRBD2. With 6 bases clipped from V and 1 base from J, the junction kept 17 bases outside the gene matches. CDR3 length equals 19 residues. CDR3 in amino acids: CASRPNTLLQRGNTGELFF. The CDR3 DNA reads TGTGCCAGCAGACCCAATACCCTACTTCAGCGGGGGAACACCGGGGAGCTGTTTTTT.

This clonotype was seen repeatedly, ten times or more. The V gene is TRBV18, the J gene TRBJ2-7, with D tentatively TRBD1 (6 bases). The CDR3 runs 15 residues. Germline assignment: CDR1 KGHSH and CDR2 LQKENI. Trimming cost V 5 bases and J 1 base, with 15 bases left between them. CDR3 sequence (DNA): TGTGCCAGCTCAACCACAGGGATGGGATCCTACGAGCAGTACTTC. The encoded protein is CASSTTGMGSYEQYF.

This clonotype was detected a few times. This chain links TRBV10-3 with TRBJ1-1; D may be TRBD1 (6 bases). Germline assignment: CDR1 ENHRY and CDR2 SYGVKD. The CDR3 loop spans 13 amino acids. V was clipped by 6 bases and J by 4 bases, with 12 bases between them. The DNA of the CDR3 is TGTGCCATCAGCCTCGCGACAGGCACTGAAGCTTTCTTT. It encodes CAISLATGTEAFF.

This clonotype appeared a few times. J is TRBJ2-7 and V is TRBV5-6; 7 nucleotides agree with TRBD1. V was pared by 4 bases and J by 1 base, with 14 bases of the junction left unmatched. Germline CDR1 and CDR2: SGHDT and YYEEEE. The CDR3 extends over 17 amino acids. CDR3 bases: TGTGCCAGCAGCCTAAACCGCAGGGACAGTCTATCCTACGAGCAGTACTTC. This gives the protein CASSLNRRDSLSYEQYF.

This clonotype was seen many times. The genes are TRBV11-2 and TRBJ2-4; D is perhaps TRBD1 (5 bases). The CDR3 extends over 13 amino acids. V lost 1 base and J 7 bases, leaving 8 bases between the germline ends. CDR1 is SGHAT, CDR2 FQNNGV, per germline. CDR3 sequence reads: CASSLGQGNIQYF. CDR3 nucleotides: TGTGCCAGCAGCTTAGGGCAGGGCAACATTCAGTACTTC.

The gene calls are TRBV4-1 and TRBJ2-3, with TRBD1 identical over 8 bases. Germline values: CDR1 MGHRA, CDR2 YSYEKL. The CDR3 loop spans 16 amino acids. V shed 3 bases and J 3 bases; nucleotides not matched to a gene: 8. This chain's CDR3 is CASSQAGTGGTDTQYF. CDR3 nucleotide sequence: TGCGCCAGCAGCCAGGCCGGGACAGGTGGAACAGATACGCAGTATTTT.